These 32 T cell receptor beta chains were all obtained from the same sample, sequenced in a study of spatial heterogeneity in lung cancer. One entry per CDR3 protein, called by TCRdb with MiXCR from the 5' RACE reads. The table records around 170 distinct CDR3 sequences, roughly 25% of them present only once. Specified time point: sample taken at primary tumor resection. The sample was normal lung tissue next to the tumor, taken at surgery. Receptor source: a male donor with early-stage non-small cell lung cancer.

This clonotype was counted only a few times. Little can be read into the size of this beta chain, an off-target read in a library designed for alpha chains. CDR3 DNA: TGTGCCAGCAGCTTCGCAGGAAATGAGCAGTTCTTC. It is translated as CASSFAGNEQFF. The chain uses TRBV7-2 and TRBJ2-1; D ambiguous. The CDR3 totals 12 residues. V gave up 3 bases and J gave up 7 bases, with 7 bases separating them. Germline assignment: CDR1 SGHTA and CDR2 FQGNSA. Supplemented by reference TRBV7-2 and TRBJ2-1, the full variable domain reads GAGVSQSPSNKVTEKGKDVELRCDPISGHTALYWYRQSLGQGLEFLIYFQGNSAPDKSGLPSDRFSAERTGGSVSTLTIQRTQQEDSAVYLCASSFAGNEQFFGPGTRLTVL.

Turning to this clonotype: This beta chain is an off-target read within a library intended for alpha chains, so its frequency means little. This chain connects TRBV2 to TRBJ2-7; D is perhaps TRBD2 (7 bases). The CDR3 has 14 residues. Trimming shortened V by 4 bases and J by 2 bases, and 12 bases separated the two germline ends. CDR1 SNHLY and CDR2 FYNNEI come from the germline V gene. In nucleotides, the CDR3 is TGTGCCAGCAGTGTTGCGGGGGCCGCCTACGAGCAGTACTTC. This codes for CASSVAGAAYEQYF.

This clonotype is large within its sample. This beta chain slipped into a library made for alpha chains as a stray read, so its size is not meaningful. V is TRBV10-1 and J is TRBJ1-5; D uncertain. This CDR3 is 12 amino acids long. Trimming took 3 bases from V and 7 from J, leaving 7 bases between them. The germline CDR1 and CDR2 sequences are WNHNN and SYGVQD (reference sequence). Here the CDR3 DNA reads TGCGCCAGCAGTGATCTGGGGCAGCCCCAGCATTTT. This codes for CASSDLGQPQHF.

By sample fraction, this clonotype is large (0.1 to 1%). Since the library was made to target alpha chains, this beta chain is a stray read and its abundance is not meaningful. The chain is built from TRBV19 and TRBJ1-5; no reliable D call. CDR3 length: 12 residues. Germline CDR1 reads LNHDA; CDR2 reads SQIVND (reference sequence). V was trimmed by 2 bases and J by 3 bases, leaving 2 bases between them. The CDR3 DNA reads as TGTGCCAGTAGTATAAACAATCAGCCCCAGCATTTT. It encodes CASSINNQPQHF. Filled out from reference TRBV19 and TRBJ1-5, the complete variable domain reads DGGITQSPKYLFRKEGQNVTLSCEQNLNHDAMYWYRQDPGQGLRLIYYSQIVNDFQKGDIAEGYSVSREKKESFPLTVTSAQKNPTAFYLCASSINNQPQHFGDGTRLSIL.

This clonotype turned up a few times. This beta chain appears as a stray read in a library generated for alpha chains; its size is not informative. The DNA of the CDR3 is TGTGCCAGCAGTCGTACAGGGGTCTACGAGCAGTACTTC. This gives the protein CASSRTGVYEQYF. The rearrangement links TRBV12-3 or TRBV12-4 to TRBJ2-7, with TRBD1 matching over 7 bases. CDR3 length: 13 amino acids. The V and J ends lost 5 bases and 3 bases, in that order; junction bases with no gene match: 4.

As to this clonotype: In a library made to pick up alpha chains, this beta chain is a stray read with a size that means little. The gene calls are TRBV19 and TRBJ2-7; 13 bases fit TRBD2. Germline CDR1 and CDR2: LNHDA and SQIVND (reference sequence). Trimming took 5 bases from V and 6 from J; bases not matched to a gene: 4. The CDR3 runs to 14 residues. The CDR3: CASSPWTSGGEQYF. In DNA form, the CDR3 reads TGTGCCAGTAGTCCCTGGACTAGCGGGGGCGAGCAGTACTTC.

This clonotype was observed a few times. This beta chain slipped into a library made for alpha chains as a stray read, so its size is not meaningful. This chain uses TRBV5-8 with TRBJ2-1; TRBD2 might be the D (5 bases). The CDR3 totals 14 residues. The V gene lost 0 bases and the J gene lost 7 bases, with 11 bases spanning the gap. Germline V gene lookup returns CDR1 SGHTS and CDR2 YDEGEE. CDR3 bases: TGTGCCAGCAGCTTGGGGTTTGGAGGAAATGAGCAGTTCTTC. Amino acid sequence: CASSLGFGGNEQFF.

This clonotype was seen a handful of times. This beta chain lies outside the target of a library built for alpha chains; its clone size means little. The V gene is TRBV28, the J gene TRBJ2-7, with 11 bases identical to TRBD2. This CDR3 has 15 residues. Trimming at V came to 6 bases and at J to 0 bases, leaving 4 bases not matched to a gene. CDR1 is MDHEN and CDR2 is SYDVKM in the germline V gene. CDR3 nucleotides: TGTGCCAGCAGCAGACTAGCGGGGAGCTCCTACGAGCAGTACTTC. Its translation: CASSRLAGSSYEQYF.

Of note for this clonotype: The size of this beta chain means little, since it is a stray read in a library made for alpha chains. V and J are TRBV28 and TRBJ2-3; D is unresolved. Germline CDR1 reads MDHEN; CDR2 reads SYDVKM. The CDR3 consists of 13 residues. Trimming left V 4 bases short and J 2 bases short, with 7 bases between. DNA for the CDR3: TGTGCCAGCAGTTCCCAGATCACAGATACGCAGTATTTT. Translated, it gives CASSSQITDTQYF.

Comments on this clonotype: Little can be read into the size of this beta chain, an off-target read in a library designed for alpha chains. The CDR3 sequence: CSARDLRLAEETQYF. DNA of the CDR3: TGCAGTGCTAGAGATCTGAGGCTAGCGGAAGAGACCCAGTACTTC. The V call is TRBV20-1, the J call TRBJ2-5; 7 nucleotides align to TRBD2. After removal of 0 bases from V and 3 bases from J, the junction contained 7 bases not matched to a gene. Germline values: CDR1 DFQATT, CDR2 SNEGSKA (reference sequence). The CDR3 has 15 amino acids.

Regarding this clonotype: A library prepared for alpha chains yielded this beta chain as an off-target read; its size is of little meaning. Here the CDR3 DNA reads TGTGCCAGCAGAGGAGCAGGGCGCGGATCCGAGCAGTACTTC. As protein: CASRGAGRGSEQYF. The chain joins TRBV2 to TRBJ2-7, with D possibly TRBD1 on 5 matching bases. This CDR3 is 14 amino acids long. Trimming shortened V by 6 bases and J by 6 bases, and 18 bases separated the two germline ends. Germline V gene sequence: CDR1 SNHLY, CDR2 FYNNEI.

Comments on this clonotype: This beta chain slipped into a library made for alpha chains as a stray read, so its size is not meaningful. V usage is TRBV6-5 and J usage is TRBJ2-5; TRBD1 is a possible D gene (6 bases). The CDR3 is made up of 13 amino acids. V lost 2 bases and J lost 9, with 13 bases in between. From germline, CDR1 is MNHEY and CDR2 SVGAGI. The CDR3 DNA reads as TGTGCCAGCAGTTACGAGACAGGTTCGGCCCAGTACTTC. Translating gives CASSYETGSAQYF.

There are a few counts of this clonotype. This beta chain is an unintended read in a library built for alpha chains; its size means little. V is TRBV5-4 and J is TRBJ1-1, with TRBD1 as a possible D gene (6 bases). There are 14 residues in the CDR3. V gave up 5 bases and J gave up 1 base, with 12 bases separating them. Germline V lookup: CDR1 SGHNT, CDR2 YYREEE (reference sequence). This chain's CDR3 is CASSYPTGNTEAFF. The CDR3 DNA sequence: TGTGCCAGCAGTTACCCGACAGGGAACACTGAAGCTTTCTTT.

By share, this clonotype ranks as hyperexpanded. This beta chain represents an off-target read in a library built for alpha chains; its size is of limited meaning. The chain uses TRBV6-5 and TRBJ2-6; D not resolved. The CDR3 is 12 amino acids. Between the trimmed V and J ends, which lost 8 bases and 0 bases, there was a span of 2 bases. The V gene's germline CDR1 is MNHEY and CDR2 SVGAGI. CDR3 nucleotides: TGTGCCAGCTACTCTGGGGCCAACGTCCTGACTTTC. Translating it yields CASYSGANVLTF.

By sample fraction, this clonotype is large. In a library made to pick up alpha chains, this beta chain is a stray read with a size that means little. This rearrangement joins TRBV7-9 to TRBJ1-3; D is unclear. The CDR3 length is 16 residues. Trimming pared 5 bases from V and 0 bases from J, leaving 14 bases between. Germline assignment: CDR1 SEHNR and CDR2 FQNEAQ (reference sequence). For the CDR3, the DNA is TGTGCCAGCAGCGGATCCGACGGAAGCTCTGGAAACACCATATATTTT. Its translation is CASSGSDGSSGNTIYF.

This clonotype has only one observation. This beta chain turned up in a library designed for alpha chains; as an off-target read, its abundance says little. CDR3 protein: CASSAANRAQETQYF. In nucleotides, the CDR3 is TGTGCCAGCAGCGCAGCGAACAGGGCCCAAGAGACCCAGTACTTC. The chain uses TRBV11-1 and TRBJ2-5; D perhaps matches TRBD1 (6 bases). Trimming removed 5 bases from V and 1 base from J, with 14 bases in between. This CDR3 is 15 amino acids long. Germline V gene lookup returns CDR1 SGHAT and CDR2 FQDESV (reference sequence).

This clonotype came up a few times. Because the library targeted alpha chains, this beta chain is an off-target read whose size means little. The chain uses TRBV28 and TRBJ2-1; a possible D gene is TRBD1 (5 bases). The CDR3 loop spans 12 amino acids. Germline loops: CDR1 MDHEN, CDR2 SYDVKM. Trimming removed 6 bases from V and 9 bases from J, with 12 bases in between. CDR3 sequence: CASRPTGREQFF. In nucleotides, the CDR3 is TGTGCCAGCAGGCCCACAGGTCGTGAGCAGTTCTTC. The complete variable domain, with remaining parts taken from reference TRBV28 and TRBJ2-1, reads DVKVTQSSRYLVKRTGEKVFLECVQDMDHENMFWYRQDPGLGLRLIYFSYDVKMKEKGDIPEGYSVSREKKERFSLILESASTNQTSMYLCASRPTGREQFFGPGTRLTVL.

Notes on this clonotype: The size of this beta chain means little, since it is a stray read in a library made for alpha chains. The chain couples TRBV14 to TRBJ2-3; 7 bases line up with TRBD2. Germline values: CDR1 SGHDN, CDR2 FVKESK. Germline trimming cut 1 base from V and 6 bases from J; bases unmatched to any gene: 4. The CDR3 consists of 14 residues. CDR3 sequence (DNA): TGTGCCAGCAGCCAAGGGGACTACATCGATACGCAGTATTTT. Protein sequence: CASSQGDYIDTQYF.

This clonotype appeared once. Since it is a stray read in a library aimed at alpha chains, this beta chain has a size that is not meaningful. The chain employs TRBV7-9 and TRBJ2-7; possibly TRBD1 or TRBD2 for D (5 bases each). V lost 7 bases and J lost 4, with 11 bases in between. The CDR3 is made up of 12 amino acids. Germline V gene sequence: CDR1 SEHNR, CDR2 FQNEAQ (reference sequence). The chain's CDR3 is CASNRDGYEQYF. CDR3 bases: TGTGCCAGCAACCGGGACGGTTACGAGCAGTACTTC.

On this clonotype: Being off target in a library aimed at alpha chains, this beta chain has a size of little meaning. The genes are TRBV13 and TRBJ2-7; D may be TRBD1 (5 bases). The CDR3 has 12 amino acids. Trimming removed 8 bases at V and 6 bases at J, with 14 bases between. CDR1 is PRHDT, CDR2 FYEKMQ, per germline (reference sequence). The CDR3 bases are TGTGCCAGCGGCCAGGGATCTCGCGAGCAGTACTTC. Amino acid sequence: CASGQGSREQYF.

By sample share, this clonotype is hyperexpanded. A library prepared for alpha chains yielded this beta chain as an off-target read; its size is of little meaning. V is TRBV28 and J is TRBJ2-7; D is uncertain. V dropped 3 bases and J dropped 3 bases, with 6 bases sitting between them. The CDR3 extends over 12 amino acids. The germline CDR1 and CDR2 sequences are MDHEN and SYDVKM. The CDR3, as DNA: TGTGCCAGCAGTTTCGTAGACTACGAGCAGTACTTC. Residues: CASSFVDYEQYF.

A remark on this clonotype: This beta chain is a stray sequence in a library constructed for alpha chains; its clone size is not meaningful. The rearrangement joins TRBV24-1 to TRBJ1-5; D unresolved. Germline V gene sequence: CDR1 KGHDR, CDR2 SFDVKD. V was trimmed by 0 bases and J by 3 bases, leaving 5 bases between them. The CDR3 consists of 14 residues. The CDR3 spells CATSDLSINQPQHF. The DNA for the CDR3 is TGTGCCACCAGTGATTTGAGTATCAATCAGCCCCAGCATTTT.

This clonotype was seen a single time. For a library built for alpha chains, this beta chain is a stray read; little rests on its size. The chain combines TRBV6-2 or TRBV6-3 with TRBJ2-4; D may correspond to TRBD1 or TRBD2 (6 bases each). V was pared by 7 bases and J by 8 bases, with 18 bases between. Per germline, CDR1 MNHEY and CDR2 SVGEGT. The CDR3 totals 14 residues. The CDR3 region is CASTPGAVLDIQYF. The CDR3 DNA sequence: TGTGCCAGCACCCCGGGGGCGGTTTTGGACATTCAGTACTTC.

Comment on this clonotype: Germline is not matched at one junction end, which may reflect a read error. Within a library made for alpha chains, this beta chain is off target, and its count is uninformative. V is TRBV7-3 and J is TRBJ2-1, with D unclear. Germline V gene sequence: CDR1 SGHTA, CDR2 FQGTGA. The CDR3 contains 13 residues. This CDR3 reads CASSTVQIDEQFF. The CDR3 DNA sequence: TGTGCCAGCAGCACCGTCCAGATAGATGAACAGTTCTTC.

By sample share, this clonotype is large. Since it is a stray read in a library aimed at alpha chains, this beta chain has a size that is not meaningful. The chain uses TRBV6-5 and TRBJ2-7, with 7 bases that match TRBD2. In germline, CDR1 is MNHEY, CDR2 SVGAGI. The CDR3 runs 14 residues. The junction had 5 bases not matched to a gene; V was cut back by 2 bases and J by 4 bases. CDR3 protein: CASSYGGGGYEQYF. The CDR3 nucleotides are TGTGCCAGCAGTTACGGGGGGGGAGGATACGAGCAGTACTTC.

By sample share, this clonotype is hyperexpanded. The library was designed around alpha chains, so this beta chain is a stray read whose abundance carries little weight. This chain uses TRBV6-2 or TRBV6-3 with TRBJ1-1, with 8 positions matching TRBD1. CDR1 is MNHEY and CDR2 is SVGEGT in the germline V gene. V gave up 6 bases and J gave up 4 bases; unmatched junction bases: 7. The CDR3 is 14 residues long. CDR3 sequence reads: CASSRTGRVTEAFF. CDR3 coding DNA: TGTGCCAGCAGCCGGACAGGGCGGGTCACTGAAGCTTTCTTT.

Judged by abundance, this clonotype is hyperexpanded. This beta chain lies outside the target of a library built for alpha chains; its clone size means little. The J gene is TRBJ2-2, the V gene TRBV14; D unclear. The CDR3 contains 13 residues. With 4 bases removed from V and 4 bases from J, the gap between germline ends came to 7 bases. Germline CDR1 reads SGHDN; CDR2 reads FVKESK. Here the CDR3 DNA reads TGTGCCAGCAGCCCCTTCGCCACCGGGGAGCTGTTTTTT. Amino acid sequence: CASSPFATGELFF.

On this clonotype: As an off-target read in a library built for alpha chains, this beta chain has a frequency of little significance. CDR3 DNA sequence: TGTGCCAGTAGTATTGGGGCCGTGGGCTACGAGCAGTACTTC. Amino acids: CASSIGAVGYEQYF. The rearrangement joins TRBV19 to TRBJ2-7; a possible D gene is TRBD1 (5 bases). The CDR3 runs 14 residues. Germline loops: CDR1 LNHDA, CDR2 SQIVND (reference sequence). The V end lost 3 bases, the J end lost 3 bases, and 12 bases lay between the germline ends.

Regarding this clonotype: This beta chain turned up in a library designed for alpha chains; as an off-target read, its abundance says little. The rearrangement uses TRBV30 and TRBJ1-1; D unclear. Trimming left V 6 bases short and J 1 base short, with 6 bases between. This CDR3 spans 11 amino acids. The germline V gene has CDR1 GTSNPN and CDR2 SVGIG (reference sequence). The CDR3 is CACTSNTEAFF. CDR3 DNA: TGTGCCTGCACGTCGAACACTGAAGCTTTCTTT.

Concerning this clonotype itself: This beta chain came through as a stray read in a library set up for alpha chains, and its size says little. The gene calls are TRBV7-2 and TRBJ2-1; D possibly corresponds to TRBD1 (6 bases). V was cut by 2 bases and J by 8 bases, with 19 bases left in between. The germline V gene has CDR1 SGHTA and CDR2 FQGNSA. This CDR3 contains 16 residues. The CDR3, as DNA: TGTGCCAGCAGCTTAATCCTGGGGGCTTTCGTCGATGAGCAGTTCTTC. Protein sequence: CASSLILGAFVDEQFF.

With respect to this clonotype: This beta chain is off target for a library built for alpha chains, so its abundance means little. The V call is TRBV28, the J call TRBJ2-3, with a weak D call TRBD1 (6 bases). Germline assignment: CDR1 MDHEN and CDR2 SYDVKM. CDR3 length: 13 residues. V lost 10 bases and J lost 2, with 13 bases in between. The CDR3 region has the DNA TGTGCCACCGCGACAGGATTCACAGATACGCAGTATTTT. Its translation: CATATGFTDTQYF.

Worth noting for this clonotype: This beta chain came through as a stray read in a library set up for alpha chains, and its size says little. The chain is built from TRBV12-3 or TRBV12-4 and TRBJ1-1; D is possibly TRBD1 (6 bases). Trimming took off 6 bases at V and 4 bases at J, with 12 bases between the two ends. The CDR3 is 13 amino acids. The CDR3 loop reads CASSQGQSTEAFF. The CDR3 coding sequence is TGTGCCAGCAGCCAGGGACAAAGCACTGAAGCTTTCTTT.